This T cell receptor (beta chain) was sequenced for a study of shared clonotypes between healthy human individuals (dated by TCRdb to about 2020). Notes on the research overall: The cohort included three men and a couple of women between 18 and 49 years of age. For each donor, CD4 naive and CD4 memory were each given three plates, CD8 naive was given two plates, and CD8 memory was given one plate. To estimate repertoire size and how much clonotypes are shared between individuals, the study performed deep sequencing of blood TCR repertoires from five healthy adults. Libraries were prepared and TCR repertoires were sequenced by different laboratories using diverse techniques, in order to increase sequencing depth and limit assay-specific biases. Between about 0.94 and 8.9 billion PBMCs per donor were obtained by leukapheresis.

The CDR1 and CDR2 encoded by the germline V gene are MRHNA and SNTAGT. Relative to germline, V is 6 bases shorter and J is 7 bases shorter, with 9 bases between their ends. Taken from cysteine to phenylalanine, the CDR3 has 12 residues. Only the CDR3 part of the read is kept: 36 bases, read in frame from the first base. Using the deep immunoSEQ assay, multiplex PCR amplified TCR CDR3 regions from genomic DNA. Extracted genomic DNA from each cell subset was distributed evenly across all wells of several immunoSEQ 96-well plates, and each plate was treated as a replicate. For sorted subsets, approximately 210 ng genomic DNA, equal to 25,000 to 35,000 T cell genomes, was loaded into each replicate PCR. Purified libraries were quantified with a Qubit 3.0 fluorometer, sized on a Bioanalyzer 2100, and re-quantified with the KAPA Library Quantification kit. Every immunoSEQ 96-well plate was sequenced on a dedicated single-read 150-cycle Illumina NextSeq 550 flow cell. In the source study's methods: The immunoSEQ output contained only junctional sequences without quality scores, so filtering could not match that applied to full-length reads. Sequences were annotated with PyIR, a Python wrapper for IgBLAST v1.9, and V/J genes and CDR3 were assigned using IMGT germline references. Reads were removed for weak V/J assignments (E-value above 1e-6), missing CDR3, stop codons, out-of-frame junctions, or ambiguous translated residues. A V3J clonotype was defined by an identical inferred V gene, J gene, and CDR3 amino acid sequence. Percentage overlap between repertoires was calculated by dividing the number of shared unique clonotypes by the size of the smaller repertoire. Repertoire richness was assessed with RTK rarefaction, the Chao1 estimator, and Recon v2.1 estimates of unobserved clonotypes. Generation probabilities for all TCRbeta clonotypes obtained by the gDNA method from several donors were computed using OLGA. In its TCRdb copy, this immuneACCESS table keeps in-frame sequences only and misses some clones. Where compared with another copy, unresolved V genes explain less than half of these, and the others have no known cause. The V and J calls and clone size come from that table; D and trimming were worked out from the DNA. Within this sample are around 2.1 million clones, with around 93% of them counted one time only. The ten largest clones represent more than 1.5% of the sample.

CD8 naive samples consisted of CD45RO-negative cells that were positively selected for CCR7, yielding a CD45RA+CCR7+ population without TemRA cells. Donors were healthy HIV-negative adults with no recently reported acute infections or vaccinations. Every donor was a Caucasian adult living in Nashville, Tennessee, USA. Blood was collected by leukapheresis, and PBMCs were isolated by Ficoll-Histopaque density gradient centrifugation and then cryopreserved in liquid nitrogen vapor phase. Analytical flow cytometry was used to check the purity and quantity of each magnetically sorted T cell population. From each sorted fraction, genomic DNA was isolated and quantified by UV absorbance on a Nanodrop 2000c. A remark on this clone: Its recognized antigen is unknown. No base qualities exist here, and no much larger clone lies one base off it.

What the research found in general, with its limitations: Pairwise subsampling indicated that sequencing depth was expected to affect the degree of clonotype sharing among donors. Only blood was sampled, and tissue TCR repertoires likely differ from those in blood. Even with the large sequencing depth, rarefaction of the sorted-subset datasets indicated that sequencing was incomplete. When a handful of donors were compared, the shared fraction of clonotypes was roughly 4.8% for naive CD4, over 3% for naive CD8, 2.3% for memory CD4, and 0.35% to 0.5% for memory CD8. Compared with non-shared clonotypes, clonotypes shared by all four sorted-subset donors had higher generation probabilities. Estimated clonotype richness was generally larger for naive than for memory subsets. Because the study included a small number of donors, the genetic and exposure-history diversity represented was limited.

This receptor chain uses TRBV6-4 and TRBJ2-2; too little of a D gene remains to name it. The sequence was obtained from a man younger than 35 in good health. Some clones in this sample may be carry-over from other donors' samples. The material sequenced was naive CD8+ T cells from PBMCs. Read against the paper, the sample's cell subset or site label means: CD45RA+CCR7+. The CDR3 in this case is CASSGRYGELFF. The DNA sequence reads TGTGCCAGCAGCGGACGTTACGGGGAGCTGTTTTTT.